This T cell receptor beta chain was identified during a study of OX40 agonist ivuxolimab in advanced cancers. Study at large: Dose-escalation patients were diagnosed with hepatocellular carcinoma, melanoma, renal cell cancer or head and neck cancer. Study observations and caveats: Still undetermined is the antigen specificity of the expanded peripheral T cells.

Blood got drawn at baseline, again on cycle 4 day 1, and then on cycle 7 day 1. TCRdb's copy holds only in-frame clones and misses some; the assay was immunoSEQ multiplex PCR. The table records tens of thousands of clones, 70% to 90% of them present only once. Concerning this clone: The antigen is unknown.

V gave up 0 bases and J gave up 5 bases, with 25 bases separating them. Germline V gene lookup returns CDR1 LGHNA and CDR2 YSLEER. CDR3 length: 19 amino acids. This sequence was found in an adult with an advanced solid tumor such as melanoma, head and neck, liver or kidney cancer. The chain combines TRBV4-3 with TRBJ2-5; possibly TRBD2 for D (6 bases). Sequences were derived from CD4+ or CD8+ T cells sorted from blood, sampled in a trial of the OX40 agonist ivuxolimab. This CDR3 reads CASSQEGLAGGVIRETQYF. The CDR3 DNA is TGCGCCAGCAGCCAAGAAGGCCTTGCGGGCGGGGTCATTAGGGAGACCCAGTACTTC.